The 3 T cell receptor beta chains given below trace back to one sample, sequenced in a study of identical twins (dated by TCRdb to 2016 to 2018). The library was built by means of 5' RACE. The listed sequencing device is Illumina HiSeq 2000. TCRdb applied fastp at Q25 and MiXCR to the public reads, then kept only in-frame beta chains. Records with the same CDR3 protein are collapsed into one entry carrying the most frequent genes and DNA. This sample has 200,000 to 300,000 distinct CDR3 sequences in its table, and roughly a tenth of those were observed once. The ten largest clones add up to 9% to 10% of the sample. Input material: memory T cells sorted from blood. Read against the paper, the sample's cell subset or site label means: CD45RO+ enriched T cells. These receptors all come from a man in his fifties in good health.

The sample holds a few counts of this clonotype. This chain joins TRBV20-1 and TRBJ1-6; the match to TRBD1 covers 7 bases. V was pared by 5 bases and J by 10 bases, with 17 bases of the junction left unmatched. Germline V lookup: CDR1 DFQATT, CDR2 SNEGSKA (reference sequence). CDR3 length: 16 amino acids. In DNA, the CDR3 is TGCAGTGCTCTCCCCGTGCAGGGGGGAGTAGGATCACCCCTCCACTTT. This translates into CSALPVQGGVGSPLHF.

V and J are TRBV7-9 and TRBJ1-1, with D perhaps TRBD1 (6 bases). Trimming stripped 5 bases from V and 1 base from J, with 14 bases between. CDR1 is SEHNR and CDR2 is FQNEAQ in the germline V gene (reference sequence). This CDR3 comprises 15 residues. CDR3: CASSLSGQWNTEAFF. The CDR3 DNA reads as TGTGCCAGCAGCCTGAGCGGACAGTGGAACACTGAAGCTTTCTTT.

Ten or more counts support this clonotype. V usage is TRBV4-2 and J usage is TRBJ2-7, with 7 bases matching TRBD1. The germline CDR1 and CDR2 sequences are LGHNA and YNFKEQ. V gave up 5 bases and J gave up 0 bases; unmatched junction bases: 7. The CDR3 is 15 residues long. This CDR3 reads CASSSPDRNSYEQYF. For the CDR3, the DNA is TGTGCCAGCAGCTCGCCGGACAGGAACTCCTACGAGCAGTACTTC.